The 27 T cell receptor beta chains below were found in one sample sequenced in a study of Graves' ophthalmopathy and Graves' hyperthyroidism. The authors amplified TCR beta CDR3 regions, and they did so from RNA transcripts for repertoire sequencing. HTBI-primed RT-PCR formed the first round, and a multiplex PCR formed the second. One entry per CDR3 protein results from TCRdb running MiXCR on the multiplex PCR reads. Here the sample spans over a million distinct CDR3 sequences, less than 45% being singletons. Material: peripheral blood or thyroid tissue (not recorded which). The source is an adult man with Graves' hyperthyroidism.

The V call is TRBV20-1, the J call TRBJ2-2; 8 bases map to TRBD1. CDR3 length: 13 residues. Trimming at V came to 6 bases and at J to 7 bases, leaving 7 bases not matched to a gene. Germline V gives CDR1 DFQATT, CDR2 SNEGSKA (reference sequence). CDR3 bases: TGCAGTGCCCACCAGGGGGCGGGCGGGGAGCTGTTTTTT. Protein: CSAHQGAGGELFF.

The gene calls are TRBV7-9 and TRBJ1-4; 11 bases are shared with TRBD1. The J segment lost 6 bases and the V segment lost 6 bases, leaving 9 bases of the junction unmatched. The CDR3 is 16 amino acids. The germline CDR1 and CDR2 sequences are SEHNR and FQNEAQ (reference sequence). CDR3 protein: CASSPNPGQGDEKLFF. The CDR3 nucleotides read TGTGCCAGCAGTCCTAATCCGGGACAGGGGGATGAAAAACTGTTTTTT.

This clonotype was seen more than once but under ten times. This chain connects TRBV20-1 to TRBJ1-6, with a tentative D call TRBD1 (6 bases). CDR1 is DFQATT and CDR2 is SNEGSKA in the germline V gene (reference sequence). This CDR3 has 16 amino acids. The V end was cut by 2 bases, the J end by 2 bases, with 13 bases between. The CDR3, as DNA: TGCAGTGCTAGACCTGGGGGGACACCCTATAATTCACCCCTCCACTTT. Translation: CSARPGGTPYNSPLHF.

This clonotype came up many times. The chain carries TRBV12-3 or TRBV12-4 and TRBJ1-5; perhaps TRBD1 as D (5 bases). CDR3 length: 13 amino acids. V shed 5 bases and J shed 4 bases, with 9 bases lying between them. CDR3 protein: CASSPGENQPQHF. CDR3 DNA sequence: TGTGCCAGCAGTCCGGGGGAAAATCAGCCCCAGCATTTT.

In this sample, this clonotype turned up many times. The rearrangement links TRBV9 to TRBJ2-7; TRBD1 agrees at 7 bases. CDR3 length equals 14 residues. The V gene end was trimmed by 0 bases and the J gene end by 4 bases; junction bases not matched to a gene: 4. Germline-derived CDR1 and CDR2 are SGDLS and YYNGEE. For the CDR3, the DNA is TGTGCCAGCAGCGTAGGGGGACAGAGTTACGAGCAGTACTTC. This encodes CASSVGGQSYEQYF.

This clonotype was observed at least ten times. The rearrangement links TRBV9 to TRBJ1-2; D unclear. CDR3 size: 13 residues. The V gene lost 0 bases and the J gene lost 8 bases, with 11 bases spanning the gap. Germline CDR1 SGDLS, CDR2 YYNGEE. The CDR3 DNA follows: TGTGCCAGCAGCGTAGATTCCTCGAGGGGCTACACCTTC. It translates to CASSVDSSRGYTF.

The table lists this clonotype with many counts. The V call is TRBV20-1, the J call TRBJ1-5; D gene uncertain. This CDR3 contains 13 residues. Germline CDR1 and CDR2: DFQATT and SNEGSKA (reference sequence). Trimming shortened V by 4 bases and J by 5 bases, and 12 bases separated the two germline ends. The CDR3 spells CSAMWALDQPQHF. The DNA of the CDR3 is TGCAGTGCTATGTGGGCACTCGATCAGCCCCAGCATTTT.

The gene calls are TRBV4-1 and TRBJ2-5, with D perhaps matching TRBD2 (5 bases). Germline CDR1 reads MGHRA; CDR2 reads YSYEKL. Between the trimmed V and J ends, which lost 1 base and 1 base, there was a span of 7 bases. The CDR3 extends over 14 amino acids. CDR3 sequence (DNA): TGCGCCAGCAGCCAAGGGACTCTCCAAGAGACCCAGTACTTC. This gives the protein CASSQGTLQETQYF.

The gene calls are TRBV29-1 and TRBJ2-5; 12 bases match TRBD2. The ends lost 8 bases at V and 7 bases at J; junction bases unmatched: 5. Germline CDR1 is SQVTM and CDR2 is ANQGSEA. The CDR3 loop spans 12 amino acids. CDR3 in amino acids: CSIRLAGVTQYF. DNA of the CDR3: TGCAGCATACGACTAGCGGGGGTGACCCAGTACTTC.

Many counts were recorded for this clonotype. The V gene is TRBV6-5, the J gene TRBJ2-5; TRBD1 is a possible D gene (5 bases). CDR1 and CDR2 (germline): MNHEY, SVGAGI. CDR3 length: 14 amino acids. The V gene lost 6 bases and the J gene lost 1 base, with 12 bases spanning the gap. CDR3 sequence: CASSARASQETQYF. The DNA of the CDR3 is TGTGCCAGCAGCGCCAGGGCCTCCCAAGAGACCCAGTACTTC.

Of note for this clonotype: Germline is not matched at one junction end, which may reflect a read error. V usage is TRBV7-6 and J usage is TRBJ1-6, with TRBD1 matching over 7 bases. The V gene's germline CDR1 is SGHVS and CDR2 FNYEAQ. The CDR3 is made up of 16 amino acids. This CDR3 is CASSLAATGYNSPLHF. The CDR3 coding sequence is TGTGCCAGCAGCCTAGCGGCGACAGGGTATAATTCACCCCTCCACTTT.

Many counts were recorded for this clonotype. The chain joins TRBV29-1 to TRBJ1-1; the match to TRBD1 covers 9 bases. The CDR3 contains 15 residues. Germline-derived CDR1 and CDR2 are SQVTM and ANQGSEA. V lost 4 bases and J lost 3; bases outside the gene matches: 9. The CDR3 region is CSVGGTGQGYTEAFF. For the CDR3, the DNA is TGCAGCGTTGGTGGAACGGGACAGGGATACACTGAAGCTTTCTTT.

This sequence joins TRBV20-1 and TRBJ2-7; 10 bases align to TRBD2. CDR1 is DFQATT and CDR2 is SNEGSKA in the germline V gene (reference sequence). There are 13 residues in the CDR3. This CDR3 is CSISGGANYEQYF. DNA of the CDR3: TGCTCGATAAGCGGGGGGGCTAACTACGAGCAGTACTTC.

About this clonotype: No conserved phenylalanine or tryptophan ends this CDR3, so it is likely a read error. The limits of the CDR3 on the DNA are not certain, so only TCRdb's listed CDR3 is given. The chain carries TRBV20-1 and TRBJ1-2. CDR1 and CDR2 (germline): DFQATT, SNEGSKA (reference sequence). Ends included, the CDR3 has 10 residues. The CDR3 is CSARTTSSTY.

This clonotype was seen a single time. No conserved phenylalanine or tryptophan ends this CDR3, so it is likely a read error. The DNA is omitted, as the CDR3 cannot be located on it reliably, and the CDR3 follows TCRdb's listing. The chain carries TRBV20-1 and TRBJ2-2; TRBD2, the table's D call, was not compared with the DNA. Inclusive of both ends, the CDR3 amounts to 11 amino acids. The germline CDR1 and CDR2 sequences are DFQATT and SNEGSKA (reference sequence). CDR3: CSARDPRGLAS.

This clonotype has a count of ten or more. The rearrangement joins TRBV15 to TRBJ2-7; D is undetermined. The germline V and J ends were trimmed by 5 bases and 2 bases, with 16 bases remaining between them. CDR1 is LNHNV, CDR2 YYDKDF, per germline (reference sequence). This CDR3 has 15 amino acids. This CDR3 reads CATSFPGRNPYEQYF. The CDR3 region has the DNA TGTGCCACCAGCTTCCCGGGTCGAAACCCCTACGAGCAGTACTTC.

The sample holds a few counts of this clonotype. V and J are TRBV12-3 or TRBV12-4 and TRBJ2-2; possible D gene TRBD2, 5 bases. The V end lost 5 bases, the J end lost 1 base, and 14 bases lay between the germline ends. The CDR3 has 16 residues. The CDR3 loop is CASSDTLGVNTGELFF. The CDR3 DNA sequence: TGTGCCAGCAGTGACACGCTCGGGGTGAACACCGGGGAGCTGTTTTTT.

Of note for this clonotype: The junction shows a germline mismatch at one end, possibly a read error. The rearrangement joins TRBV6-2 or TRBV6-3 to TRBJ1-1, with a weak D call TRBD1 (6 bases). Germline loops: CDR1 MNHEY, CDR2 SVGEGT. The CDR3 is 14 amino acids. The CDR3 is CASSTRDTATGAFF. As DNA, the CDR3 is TGTGCCAGCAGCACCCGGGACACCGCCACTGGAGCTTTCTTT.

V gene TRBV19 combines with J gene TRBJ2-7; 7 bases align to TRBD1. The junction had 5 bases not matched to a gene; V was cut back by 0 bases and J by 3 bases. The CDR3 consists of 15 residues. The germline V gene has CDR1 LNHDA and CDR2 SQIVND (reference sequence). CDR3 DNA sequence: TGTGCCAGTAGTATAGAACGGACAGGAAACTACGAGCAGTACTTC. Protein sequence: CASSIERTGNYEQYF. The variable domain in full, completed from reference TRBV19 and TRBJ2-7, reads DGGITQSPKYLFRKEGQNVTLSCEQNLNHDAMYWYRQDPGQGLRLIYYSQIVNDFQKGDIAEGYSVSREKKESFPLTVTSAQKNPTAFYLCASSIERTGNYEQYFGPGTRLTVT.

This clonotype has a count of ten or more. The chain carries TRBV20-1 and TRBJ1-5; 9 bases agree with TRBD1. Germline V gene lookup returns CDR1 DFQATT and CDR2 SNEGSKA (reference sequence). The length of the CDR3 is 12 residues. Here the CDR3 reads CLTGGVNQPQHF. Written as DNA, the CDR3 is TGCCTGACAGGGGGAGTAAATCAGCCCCAGCATTTT.

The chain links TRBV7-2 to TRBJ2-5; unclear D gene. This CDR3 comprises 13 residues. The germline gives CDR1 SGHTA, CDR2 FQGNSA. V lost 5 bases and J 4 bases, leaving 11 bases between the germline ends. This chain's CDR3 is CASSAMAGETQYF. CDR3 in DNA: TGTGCCAGCAGCGCGATGGCCGGAGAGACCCAGTACTTC.

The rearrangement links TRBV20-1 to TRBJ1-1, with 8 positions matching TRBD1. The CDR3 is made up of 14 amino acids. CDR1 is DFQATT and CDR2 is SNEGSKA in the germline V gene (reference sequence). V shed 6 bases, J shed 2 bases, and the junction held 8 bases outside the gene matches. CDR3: CSAWYGQGNTEAFF. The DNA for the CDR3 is TGCAGTGCCTGGTACGGACAGGGTAACACTGAAGCTTTCTTT.

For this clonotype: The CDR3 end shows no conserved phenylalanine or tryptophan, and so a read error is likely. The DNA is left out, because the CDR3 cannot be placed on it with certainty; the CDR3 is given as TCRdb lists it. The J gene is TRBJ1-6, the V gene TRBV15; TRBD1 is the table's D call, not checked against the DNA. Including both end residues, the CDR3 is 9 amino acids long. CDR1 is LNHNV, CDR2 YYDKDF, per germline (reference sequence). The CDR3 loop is CATSRDRPS.

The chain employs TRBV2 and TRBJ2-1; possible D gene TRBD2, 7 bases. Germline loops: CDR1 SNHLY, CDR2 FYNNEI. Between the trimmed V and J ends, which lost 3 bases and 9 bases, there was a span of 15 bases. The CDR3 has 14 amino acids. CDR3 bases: TGTGCCAGCAGTGATCACGGACTAGGGGGTGAGCAGTTCTTC. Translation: CASSDHGLGGEQFF.

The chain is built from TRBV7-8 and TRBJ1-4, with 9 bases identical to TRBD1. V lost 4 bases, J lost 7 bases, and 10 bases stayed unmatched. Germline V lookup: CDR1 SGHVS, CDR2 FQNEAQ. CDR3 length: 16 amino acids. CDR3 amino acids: CASSSSTGTGPEKLFF. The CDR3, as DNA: TGTGCCAGCAGCTCGTCAACCGGGACAGGGCCTGAAAAACTGTTTTTT.

The CDR3 DNA sequence: TGTGCCAGCAGTTCACAACCGAACACCGGGGAGCTGTTTTTT. It codes for CASSSQPNTGELFF. The chain employs TRBV2 and TRBJ2-2; D ambiguous. Germline V gene lookup returns CDR1 SNHLY and CDR2 FYNNEI. The CDR3 has 14 amino acids. Trimming cost V 5 bases and J 0 bases, with 7 bases left between them.

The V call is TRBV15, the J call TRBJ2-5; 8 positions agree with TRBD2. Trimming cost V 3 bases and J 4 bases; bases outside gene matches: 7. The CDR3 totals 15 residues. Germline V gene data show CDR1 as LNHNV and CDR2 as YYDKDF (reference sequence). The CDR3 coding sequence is TGTGCCACCAGCAGGAACTACGGACTAGCAGAGACCCAGTACTTC. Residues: CATSRNYGLAETQYF.